One sample yielded the 27 T cell receptor beta chains listed below, sequenced in a study of T cells expressing NK-cell markers. Reanalyzing the 5' RACE reads, TCRdb keeps one entry per CDR3 protein, without DNA. Its table records about 260,000 distinct CDR3 sequences. The sequenced sample consisted of blood T cells: a sorted CD56 or NKG2C T cell subset, CD4+ or CD8+ T cells, or bulk PBMC T cells (not recorded which). The receptors originated from a woman aged 18 to 75 in good health.

The gene calls are TRBV7-8 and TRBJ1-2. The CDR3 has 14 amino acids. Germline CDR1 SGHVS, CDR2 FQNEAQ. Here the CDR3 reads CASSLRKGTYGYTF.

The chain combines TRBV2 with TRBJ2-7; TCRdb's D call of TRBD1 is untestable without DNA. Germline loops: CDR1 SNHLY, CDR2 FYNNEI. This CDR3 spans 14 amino acids. CDR3 residues: CASSEIRGGRWQYF.

This chain joins TRBV20-1 and TRBJ2-7; TCRdb reports TRBD2, a call that lacks DNA to check it against. Looked up from germline, CDR1 is DFQATT and CDR2 is SNEGSKA (reference sequence). The CDR3 is 14 residues long. CDR3 amino acids: CSAITSGGIYEQYF.

CDR3 loop: CASSVGHAAKQETQYF. The chain employs TRBV9 and TRBJ2-5. The CDR3 is 16 residues long. Germline V gene sequence: CDR1 SGDLS, CDR2 YYNGEE. Based on the CDR3 plus reference TRBV9 and TRBJ2-5, the full variable domain is DSGVTQTPKHLITATGQRVTLRCSPRSGDLSVYWYQQSLDQGLQFLIQYYNGEERAKGNILERFSAQQFPDLHSELNLSSLELGDSALYFCASSVGHAAKQETQYFGPGTRLLVL.

The V call is TRBV18, the J call TRBJ1-1; TCRdb gives TRBD1 as the D gene, but with no DNA this cannot be confirmed. The CDR3 consists of 17 residues. Germline values: CDR1 KGHSH, CDR2 LQKENI. CDR3 sequence reads: CASSPSIRTGVGTEAFF.

The chain is built from TRBV5-5 and TRBJ1-2; checking the TCRdb D call of TRBD1 is not possible without DNA. Per the germline V gene, CDR1 is SGHKS and CDR2 is YYEKEE (reference sequence). The CDR3 has 14 amino acids. The CDR3 sequence is CASRIVDRNYGYTF. The full variable domain, in which reference TRBV5-5 and TRBJ1-2 provide the parts outside the CDR3, is DAGVTQSPTHLIKTRGQQVTLRCSPISGHKSVSWYQQVLGQGPQFIFQYYEKEERGRGNFPDRFSARQFPNYSSELNVNALLLGDSALYLCASRIVDRNYGYTFGSGTRLTVV.

The chain links TRBV5-1 to TRBJ2-1; TCRdb returns TRBD2, unconfirmable since there is no DNA. Germline V CDR1 and CDR2: SGHRS, YFSETQ. This CDR3 spans 14 amino acids. CDR3 sequence: CASSGGSADNEQFF.

This chain joins TRBV7-9 and TRBJ2-1; checking the TCRdb D call of TRBD2 is not possible without DNA. Germline lookup yields CDR1 SEHNR and CDR2 FQNEAQ (reference sequence). CDR3 length: 15 residues. CDR3 region: CASSLVAGPYNEQFF.

The genes are TRBV28 and TRBJ2-3. Germline-derived CDR1 and CDR2 are MDHEN and SYDVKM. This CDR3 has 14 amino acids. CDR3 residues: CASAGGTSTDTQYF.

This sequence joins TRBV7-2 and TRBJ1-4; the TCRdb D gene call, TRBD1, has no DNA to confirm it. The CDR3 extends over 14 amino acids. Germline CDR1 reads SGHTA; CDR2 reads FQGNSA. CDR3 protein: CASSSRTGNEKLFF. Based on the CDR3 plus reference TRBV7-2 and TRBJ1-4, the full variable domain is GAGVSQSPSNKVTEKGKDVELRCDPISGHTALYWYRQSLGQGLEFLIYFQGNSAPDKSGLPSDRFSAERTGGSVSTLTIQRTQQEDSAVYLCASSSRTGNEKLFFGSGTQLSVL.

This chain connects TRBV27 to TRBJ2-2; TCRdb designates TRBD2, a call that cannot be tested without DNA. The CDR3 is 17 amino acids. Germline CDR1 and CDR2: MNHEY and SMNVEV (reference sequence). The CDR3 loop reads CASSYGRGGINTGELFF.

The rearrangement links TRBV15 to TRBJ1-4. This CDR3 contains 14 residues. CDR1 is LNHNV, CDR2 YYDKDF, per germline (reference sequence). CDR3 amino acids: CATSRGTVNEKLFF.

The rearrangement links TRBV29-1 to TRBJ2-1; TCRdb returns TRBD1, unconfirmable since there is no DNA. Germline CDR1 is SQVTM and CDR2 is ANQGSEA. This CDR3 is built from 14 residues. The CDR3 here is CSVFPSGKKNEQFF.

The rearrangement links TRBV15 to TRBJ1-2. The CDR3 consists of 12 residues. Germline assignment: CDR1 LNHNV and CDR2 YYDKDF (reference sequence). The CDR3 spells CATSRDGYGYTF.

The chain links TRBV7-2 to TRBJ2-7; checking the TCRdb D call of TRBD1 is not possible without DNA. The germline gives CDR1 SGHTA, CDR2 FQGNSA. CDR3 length: 15 amino acids. The CDR3 is CASSASRGLTYEQYF.

This sequence joins TRBV20-1 and TRBJ1-2; TCRdb lists TRBD1, though no DNA is available to test this call. The germline V gene encodes CDR1 DFQATT and CDR2 SNEGSKA (reference sequence). The CDR3 length is 12 residues. CDR3 loop: CGRYRSDYGYTF.

The rearrangement uses TRBV2 and TRBJ2-3; TCRdb names TRBD2, which stays unverified in the absence of DNA. CDR1 is SNHLY and CDR2 is FYNNEI in the germline V gene. The CDR3 extends over 12 amino acids. CDR3 region: CARREISDTQYF.

The rearrangement links TRBV6-5 to TRBJ2-7; checking the TCRdb D call of TRBD1 is not possible without DNA. CDR3 length: 15 amino acids. The V gene's germline CDR1 is MNHEY and CDR2 SVGAGI. CDR3 in amino acids: CASSYSGQGGYEQYF.

The chain is built from TRBV20-1 and TRBJ2-5; lacking DNA, the TRBD2 call made by TCRdb goes unchecked. Germline values: CDR1 DFQATT, CDR2 SNEGSKA (reference sequence). The CDR3 spans 13 residues. CDR3 residues: CSAGGLALEAQYF.

The V gene is TRBV7-2, the J gene TRBJ2-7; as DNA is missing, the TRBD2 call by TCRdb cannot be tested. Germline CDR1 SGHTA, CDR2 FQGNSA. This CDR3 is 17 amino acids long. The CDR3 reads CASSLPLAGGASYEQYF.

This chain links TRBV21-1 with TRBJ2-5. TRBV21-1 is termed a pseudogene. The CDR3 spans 13 residues. CDR3 region: CASSKKGQETQYF.

The chain is built from TRBV7-6 and TRBJ2-1. CDR1 and CDR2 (germline): SGHVS, FNYEAQ. The CDR3 is 13 amino acids. The CDR3 loop is CASSRLAPSEQFF.

The J gene is TRBJ2-1, the V gene TRBV12-3 or TRBV12-4; TCRdb picks TRBD1, but there is no DNA to check that call. The CDR3 extends over 17 amino acids. CDR3 loop: CASFTSPGTGRNNEQFF.

The V call is TRBV5-1, the J call TRBJ2-2; TCRdb lists TRBD2, though no DNA is available to test this call. This CDR3 comprises 14 residues. CDR1 is SGHRS, CDR2 YFSETQ, per germline. CDR3 loop: CASSSGQGPAELFF.

The V and J genes are TRBV3-1 and TRBJ2-7; there is no DNA to check the TCRdb D call of TRBD2. Per germline, CDR1 LGHDT and CDR2 YNNKEL (reference sequence). This CDR3 is built from 13 residues. This CDR3 is CASSQTGRGEQYF.

J is TRBJ1-1 and V is TRBV6-1; TCRdb names TRBD1, which stays unverified in the absence of DNA. The CDR3 totals 14 residues. In germline, CDR1 is MNHNS, CDR2 SASEGT. CDR3: CASSEGHVNTEAFF.

This chain joins TRBV7-2 and TRBJ2-3. Germline V gene lookup returns CDR1 SGHTA and CDR2 FQGNSA. This CDR3 spans 15 amino acids. The CDR3: CASSLERLAADTQYF.